Below, 26 T cell receptor beta chains from the same sample are listed, as sequenced in a study of T cell repertoires in ileal Crohn's disease. Time point specified: neoterminal ileum biopsy at postoperative endoscopy, about 6 months after surgery. TCRdb's table, derived via immunoSEQ multiplex PCR, lists solely in-frame clones and lacks some. The sample lists tens of thousands of clones, 85% to 90% occurring once. Sequences were obtained from ileal tissue. These receptor sequences come from an adult with Crohn's disease.

This sequence joins TRBV30 and TRBJ1-2; D may be TRBD1 (6 bases). The CDR3 runs 14 residues. Trimming removed 3 bases at V and 4 bases at J, with 15 bases between. The germline V gene encodes CDR1 GTSNPN and CDR2 SVGIG (reference sequence). This chain's CDR3 is CAWRGTPGSYGYTF. CDR3 DNA sequence: TGTGCCTGGAGGGGGACACCCGGATCCTATGGCTACACCTTC.

This chain uses TRBV6-5 with TRBJ1-1, with a weak D call TRBD1 (5 bases). V dropped 6 bases and J dropped 5 bases, with 7 bases sitting between them. The CDR3 totals 11 residues. CDR1 and CDR2 (germline): MNHEY, SVGAGI. CDR3 DNA sequence: TGTGCCAGCAGCCGGGGGACTGAAGCTTTCTTT. Amino acid sequence: CASSRGTEAFF.

The chain couples TRBV28 to TRBJ1-2, with 8 nucleotides matching TRBD1. J lost 5 bases, V lost 4 bases, and 12 bases had no gene match. The CDR3 has 16 amino acids. Germline CDR1 is MDHEN and CDR2 is SYDVKM. CDR3 residues: CASSSPGQDAHYGYTF. CDR3 DNA: TGTGCCAGCAGTTCCCCGGGACAGGATGCCCATTATGGCTACACCTTC.

This rearrangement joins TRBV6-1 to TRBJ2-5; 7 bases are shared with TRBD2. V lost 3 bases, J lost 5 bases, and 6 bases stayed unmatched. Germline V lookup: CDR1 MNHNS, CDR2 SASEGT. This CDR3 has 14 amino acids. This CDR3 is CASSDGMRGETQYF. CDR3 coding DNA: TGTGCCAGCAGTGACGGGATGCGGGGGGAGACCCAGTACTTC.

The J gene is TRBJ1-1, the V gene TRBV5-1; 7 nucleotides agree with TRBD1. The trim removed 4 bases at V and 2 bases at J, leaving 5 bases unmatched. Germline CDR1 is SGHRS and CDR2 is YFSETQ. The CDR3 is 14 residues long. The chain's CDR3 is CASSTGQINTEAFF. The CDR3 DNA reads as TGCGCCAGCAGCACGGGACAGATAAACACTGAAGCTTTCTTT.

This clone has just one count. V is TRBV12-5 and J is TRBJ2-1; possible D gene TRBD1, 6 bases. CDR3 length equals 13 residues. In germline, CDR1 is LGHNT, CDR2 FRNRAP. The ends were cut back, 6 bases at V and 7 bases at J, with 13 bases in the middle. CDR3 loop: CASGRGQTNEQFF. CDR3 DNA: TGTGCTAGTGGCAGAGGACAGACTAATGAGCAGTTCTTC.

The chain carries TRBV9 and TRBJ1-5; D is uncertain. V gave up 5 bases and J gave up 4 bases, with 10 bases separating them. Per germline, CDR1 SGDLS and CDR2 YYNGEE. The CDR3 length is 13 residues. The CDR3 nucleotides are TGTGCCAGCAGTCCCGACACGAATCAGCCCCAGCATTTT. Its translation: CASSPDTNQPQHF.

This CDR3 reads CASRGVGYTF. Written as DNA, the CDR3 is TGTGCCAGTCGGGGGGTCGGCTACACCTTC. The chain has TRBV19 and TRBJ1-2; the D gene is possibly TRBD1 (5 bases). V lost 8 bases and J 8 bases, leaving 9 bases between the germline ends. The V gene's germline CDR1 is LNHDA and CDR2 SQIVND (reference sequence). CDR3 length equals 10 residues.

The rearrangement uses TRBV11-3 and TRBJ1-1; tentative D call: TRBD1 (5 bases). The ends were cut back, 6 bases at V and 5 bases at J, with 19 bases in the middle. Germline CDR1 SGHNT, CDR2 YENEEA. This CDR3 spans 15 amino acids. The CDR3 sequence is CASRDGGREWTEAFF. In nucleotides, the CDR3 is TGTGCCAGCAGGGACGGGGGACGGGAGTGGACTGAAGCTTTCTTT.

The chain links TRBV5-1 to TRBJ1-6; no definite D call. CDR1 and CDR2 (germline): SGHRS, YFSETQ. Trimming removed 0 bases from V and 6 bases from J, with 13 bases in between. This CDR3 region has 16 residues. The CDR3 DNA is TGCGCCAGCAGCTTGGCAAGCATTGATGGTAATTCACCCCTCCACTTT. Translating gives CASSLASIDGNSPLHF.

This clone was counted a single time. This chain connects TRBV6-1 to TRBJ2-7; perhaps TRBD2 as D (6 bases). The ends were cut back, 1 base at V and 3 bases at J, with 13 bases in the middle. The germline gives CDR1 MNHNS, CDR2 SASEGT. The CDR3 length is 15 residues. The CDR3 region has the DNA TGTGCCAGCAGTGAAGTGGCGGGGTCAAACTACGAGCAGTACGTC. Residues: CASSEVAGSNYEQYV.

V gene TRBV6-1 combines with J gene TRBJ1-4; 9 bases match TRBD1. The germline CDR1 and CDR2 sequences are MNHNS and SASEGT. The CDR3 loop spans 14 amino acids. J was trimmed by 6 bases and V by 8 bases; bases with no gene match: 7. This CDR3 is CASRTGGGDEKLFF. Written as DNA, the CDR3 is TGTGCCAGCCGTACAGGGGGCGGAGATGAAAAACTGTTTTTT.

The chain is built from TRBV19 and TRBJ1-5; possible D gene TRBD1, 5 bases. This CDR3 contains 16 residues. CDR1 and CDR2 (germline): LNHDA, SQIVND (reference sequence). V was trimmed by 6 bases and J by 2 bases, leaving 17 bases between them. This chain's CDR3 is CASSGTGRGGNQPQHF. Here the CDR3 DNA reads TGTGCCAGTAGCGGAACAGGCCGGGGGGGCAATCAGCCCCAGCATTTT.

V gene TRBV7-8 combines with J gene TRBJ1-5; TRBD1 matches at 7 bases. V trimming: 3 bases; J trimming: 4 bases; junction bases outside the gene matches: 12. Germline V gene sequence: CDR1 SGHVS, CDR2 FQNEAQ. This CDR3 spans 17 amino acids. CDR3 DNA: TGTGCCAGCAGCTTGACAGGGCCCCTAAGAAAAAATCAGCCCCAGCATTTT. It encodes CASSLTGPLRKNQPQHF.

This clone was seen a handful of times. This chain links TRBV5-5 with TRBJ2-7, with 8 bases aligning to TRBD1. The CDR3 is 14 amino acids. V lost 4 bases, J lost 6 bases, and 9 bases stayed unmatched. The germline V gene encodes CDR1 SGHKS and CDR2 YYEKEE (reference sequence). The CDR3 DNA sequence: TGTGCCAGCAGCACCCCGGGACAGGTCGGCGAGCAGTACTTC. Its protein is CASSTPGQVGEQYF.

The CDR3 sequence: CASSQGATYEQYV. The DNA for the CDR3 is TGTGCCAGCAGCCAGGGGGCTACCTACGAGCAGTACGTC. The V gene is TRBV5-5, the J gene TRBJ2-7; 8 bases map to TRBD1. Germline CDR1 and CDR2: SGHKS and YYEKEE (reference sequence). J gave up 2 bases and V 4 bases, and 2 bases lay outside the gene matches. There are 13 residues in the CDR3.

This clone is a singleton in its sample. The V and J genes are TRBV5-1 and TRBJ1-4; D perhaps matches TRBD1 (5 bases). V was pared by 4 bases and J by 5 bases, with 15 bases between. The germline V gene has CDR1 SGHRS and CDR2 YFSETQ. The length of the CDR3 is 15 residues. CDR3 sequence: CASSPTTALNEKLFF. CDR3 DNA sequence: TGCGCCAGCAGCCCAACGACAGCCTTGAATGAAAAACTGTTTTTT.

The CDR3 loop reads CASSFGQGNEAFF. Here the CDR3 DNA reads TGTGCCAGCAGCTTTGGACAGGGGAATGAAGCTTTCTTT. The chain has TRBV7-9 and TRBJ1-1, with 9 positions matching TRBD1. V trimming: 3 bases; J trimming: 7 bases; junction bases outside the gene matches: 3. This CDR3 comprises 13 residues. Germline CDR1 and CDR2: SEHNR and FQNEAQ (reference sequence).

The chain couples TRBV7-2 to TRBJ2-3; TRBD2 matches at 11 bases. The CDR3 has 15 residues. With 5 bases clipped from V and 4 bases from J, the junction kept 5 bases outside the gene matches. Germline V gene lookup returns CDR1 SGHTA and CDR2 FQGNSA. CDR3 DNA sequence: TGTGCCAGCAGCGCCACTAGCGGGAGCTCAGATACGCAGTATTTT. Its protein is CASSATSGSSDTQYF.

This chain connects TRBV25-1 to TRBJ1-1; the D gene is possibly TRBD1 (5 bases). Germline V gives CDR1 MGHDK, CDR2 SYGVNS. The CDR3 runs to 11 residues. Trimming took 10 bases from V and 6 from J, leaving 12 bases between them. Here the CDR3 DNA reads TGTGCCACCAACTCGGGGGCTGAAGCTTTCTTT. This encodes CATNSGAEAFF.

The V call is TRBV25-1, the J call TRBJ1-3; TRBD1 might be the D (5 bases). Trimming cost V 6 bases and J 4 bases, with 19 bases left between them. The CDR3 length is 16 residues. CDR1 is MGHDK and CDR2 is SYGVNS in the germline V gene. The CDR3 DNA sequence: TGTGCCAGCAGGGGGCATGGGCCTCTCGAGGGAAACACCATATATTTT. Amino acids: CASRGHGPLEGNTIYF.

The chain joins TRBV19 to TRBJ2-7; a possible D gene is TRBD2 (5 bases). This CDR3 is 14 amino acids long. With 3 bases removed from V and 1 base from J, the gap between germline ends came to 10 bases. CDR1 and CDR2 (germline): LNHDA, SQIVND (reference sequence). This CDR3 reads CASSISLESYEQYF. The CDR3 coding sequence is TGTGCCAGTAGTATCTCACTAGAGTCCTACGAGCAGTACTTC.

V and J are TRBV5-1 and TRBJ1-3; TRBD1 is a possible D gene (5 bases). Trimming took 4 bases from V and 0 from J, leaving 14 bases between them. This CDR3 region has 16 residues. Germline assignment: CDR1 SGHRS and CDR2 YFSETQ. This chain's CDR3 is CASSLEGQGSGNTIYF. As DNA, the CDR3 is TGCGCCAGCAGCCTGGAGGGTCAGGGCTCTGGAAACACCATATATTTT.

V is TRBV19 and J is TRBJ1-1; the D is unclear. Germline CDR1 reads LNHDA; CDR2 reads SQIVND (reference sequence). There are 14 residues in the CDR3. Trimming shortened V by 6 bases and J by 6 bases, and 17 bases separated the two germline ends. DNA for the CDR3: TGTGCCAGTAGAACCGGTTGGGCAACACCTGAAGCTTTCTTT. Translation: CASRTGWATPEAFF.

In its sample, this clone was seen once. V is TRBV7-3 and J is TRBJ2-1, with 8 bases identical to TRBD2. Per germline, CDR1 SGHTA and CDR2 FQGTGA. V was pared by 2 bases and J by 2 bases, with 8 bases of the junction left unmatched. The length of the CDR3 is 17 residues. The CDR3 sequence: CASSLAGGVTPYNEQFF. The CDR3 DNA is TGTGCCAGCAGCTTAGCGGGAGGCGTGACTCCCTACAATGAGCAGTTCTTC.

The chain has TRBV7-3 and TRBJ1-1; D is unclear. The ends were cut back, 4 bases at V and 0 bases at J, with 6 bases in the middle. The CDR3 spans 13 residues. CDR1 SGHTA and CDR2 FQGTGA come from the germline V gene. CDR3 protein: CASSSSLNTEAFF. CDR3 DNA: TGTGCCAGCAGCTCCTCCTTGAACACTGAAGCTTTCTTT.